Sequencing of this T cell receptor (beta chain) was carried out in a study of cytomegalovirus exposure and HLA in healthy donors. Findings of the study overall: The majority of TCR sequences were rare, yet some public TCRs appeared in many donors. In vitro assays verified that three CMV-associated chains recognized CMV antigens specifically. Productive rates of about 87% or about 30% were seen for most TCR beta V segments in an earlier analysis.

A note on this clone: Its antigen remains unidentified.

The PCR ran on 60 Vbeta and 13 Jbeta primers. Clones were sequenced by immunoSEQ multiplex PCR, and TCRdb holds only the in-frame ones, with some missing. The data contain some 190,000 clones, more than 65% of them singletons. Though probably carrying unrecorded immune exposures, donors were nominally healthy at sampling. Germline trimming cut 4 bases from V and 2 bases from J; bases unmatched to any gene: 4. The CDR3 consists of 14 residues. Germline CDR1 and CDR2: MNHEY and SMNVEV (reference sequence). This chain links TRBV27 with TRBJ2-7; 8 bases map to TRBD2. The sample consisted of PBMCs. The sequence was obtained from a young woman in good health and CMV-seropositive. The CDR3 is CASSWGGGTYEQYF. CDR3 DNA: TGTGCCAGCAGTTGGGGCGGGGGGACCTACGAGCAGTACTTC.